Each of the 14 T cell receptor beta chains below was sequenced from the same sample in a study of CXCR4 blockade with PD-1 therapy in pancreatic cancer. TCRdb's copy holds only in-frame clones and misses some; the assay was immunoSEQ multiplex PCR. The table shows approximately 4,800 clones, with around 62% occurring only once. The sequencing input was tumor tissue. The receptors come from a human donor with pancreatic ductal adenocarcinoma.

The CDR3 here is CASRGSVYNEQFF. The CDR3 bases are TGTGCCAGTAGGGGATCGGTTTACAATGAGCAGTTCTTC. The chain uses TRBV19 and TRBJ2-1, with no clear D. V lost 6 bases, J lost 4 bases, and 10 bases lay in between. The CDR3 spans 13 residues. CDR1 is LNHDA and CDR2 is SQIVND in the germline V gene (reference sequence).

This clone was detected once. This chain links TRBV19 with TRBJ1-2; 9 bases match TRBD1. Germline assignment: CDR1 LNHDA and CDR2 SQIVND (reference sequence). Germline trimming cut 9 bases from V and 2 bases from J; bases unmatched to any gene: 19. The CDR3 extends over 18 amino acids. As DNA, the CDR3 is TGTGCCAGCCAAGGGCCCAGATCCGGGACAGGGAAAAACTATGGCTACACCTTC. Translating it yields CASQGPRSGTGKNYGYTF. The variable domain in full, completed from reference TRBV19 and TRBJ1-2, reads DGGITQSPKYLFRKEGQNVTLSCEQNLNHDAMYWYRQDPGQGLRLIYYSQIVNDFQKGDIAEGYSVSREKKESFPLTVTSAQKNPTAFYLCASQGPRSGTGKNYGYTFGSGTRLTVV.

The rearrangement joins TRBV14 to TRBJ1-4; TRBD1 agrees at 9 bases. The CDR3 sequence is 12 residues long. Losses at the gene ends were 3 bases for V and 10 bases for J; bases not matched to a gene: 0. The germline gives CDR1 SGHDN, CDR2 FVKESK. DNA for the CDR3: TGTGCCAGCAGCCAGGGACAGGGAAAACTGTTTTTT. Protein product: CASSQGQGKLFF.

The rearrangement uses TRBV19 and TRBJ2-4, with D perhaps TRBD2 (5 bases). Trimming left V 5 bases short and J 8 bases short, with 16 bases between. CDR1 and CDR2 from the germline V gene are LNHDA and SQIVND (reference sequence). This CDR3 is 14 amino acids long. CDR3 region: CASSFQAGDYIQYF. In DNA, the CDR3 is TGTGCCAGTAGTTTTCAGGCGGGTGATTACATTCAGTACTTC.

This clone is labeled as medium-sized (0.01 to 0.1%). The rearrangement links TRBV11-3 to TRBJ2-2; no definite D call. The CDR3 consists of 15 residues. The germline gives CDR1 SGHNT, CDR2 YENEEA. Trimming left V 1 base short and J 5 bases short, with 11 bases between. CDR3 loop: CASSLVARGTGELFF. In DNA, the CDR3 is TGTGCCAGCAGCTTAGTAGCCAGAGGAACCGGGGAGCTGTTTTTT.

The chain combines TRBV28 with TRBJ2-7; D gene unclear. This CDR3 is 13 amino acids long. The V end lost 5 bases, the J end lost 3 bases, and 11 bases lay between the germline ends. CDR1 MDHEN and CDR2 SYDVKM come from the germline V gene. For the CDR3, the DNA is TGTGCCAGCAGTCCCACGACTGGCTACGAGCAGTACTTC. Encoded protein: CASSPTTGYEQYF.

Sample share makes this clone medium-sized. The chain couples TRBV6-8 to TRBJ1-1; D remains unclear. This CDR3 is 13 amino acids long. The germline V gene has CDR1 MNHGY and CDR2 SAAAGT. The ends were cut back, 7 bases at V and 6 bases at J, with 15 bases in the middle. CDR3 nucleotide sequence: TGTGCCAGCACCATGCTGGGGAGGGCTGAAGCTTTCTTT. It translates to CASTMLGRAEAFF.

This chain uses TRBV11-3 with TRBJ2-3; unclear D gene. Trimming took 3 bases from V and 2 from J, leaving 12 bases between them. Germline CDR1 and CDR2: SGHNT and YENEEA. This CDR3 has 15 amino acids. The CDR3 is CASSLAAMTTDTQYF. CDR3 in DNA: TGTGCCAGCAGCTTGGCCGCGATGACCACAGATACGCAGTATTTT.

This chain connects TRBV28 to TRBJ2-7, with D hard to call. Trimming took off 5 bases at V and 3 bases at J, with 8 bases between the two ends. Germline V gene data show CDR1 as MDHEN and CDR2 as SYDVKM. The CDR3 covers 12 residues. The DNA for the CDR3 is TGTGCCAGCAGTCTTCGGCGCTACGAGCAGTACTTC. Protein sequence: CASSLRRYEQYF. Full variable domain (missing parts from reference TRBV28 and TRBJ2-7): DVKVTQSSRYLVKRTGEKVFLECVQDMDHENMFWYRQDPGLGLRLIYFSYDVKMKEKGDIPEGYSVSREKKERFSLILESASTNQTSMYLCASSLRRYEQYFGPGTRLTVT.

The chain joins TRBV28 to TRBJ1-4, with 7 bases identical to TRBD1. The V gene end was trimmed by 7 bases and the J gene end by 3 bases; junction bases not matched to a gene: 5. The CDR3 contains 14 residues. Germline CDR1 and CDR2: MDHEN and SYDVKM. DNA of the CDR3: TGTGCCAGCAACCTAGGACAGGCTAATGAAAAACTGTTTTTT. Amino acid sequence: CASNLGQANEKLFF.

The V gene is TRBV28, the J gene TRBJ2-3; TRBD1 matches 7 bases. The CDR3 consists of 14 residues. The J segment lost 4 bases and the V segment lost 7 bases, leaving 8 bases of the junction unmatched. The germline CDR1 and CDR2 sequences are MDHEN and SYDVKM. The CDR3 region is CASTKGQRSDTQYF. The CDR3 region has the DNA TGTGCCAGCACCAAGGGACAGAGATCAGATACGCAGTATTTT.

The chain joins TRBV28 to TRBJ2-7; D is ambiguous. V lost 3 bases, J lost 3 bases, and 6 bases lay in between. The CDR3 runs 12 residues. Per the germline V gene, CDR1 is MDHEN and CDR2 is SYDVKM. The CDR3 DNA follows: TGTGCCAGCAGTTTGGGCCTCTACGAGCAGTACTTC. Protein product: CASSLGLYEQYF.

The CDR3, as DNA: TGTGCCATACGCGGGCTGAACACTGAAGCTTTCTTT. This encodes CAIRGLNTEAFF. The chain is built from TRBV10-3 and TRBJ1-1; D unresolved. The germline gives CDR1 ENHRY, CDR2 SYGVKD. Trimming stripped 9 bases from V and 0 bases from J, with 8 bases between. The CDR3 has 12 residues.

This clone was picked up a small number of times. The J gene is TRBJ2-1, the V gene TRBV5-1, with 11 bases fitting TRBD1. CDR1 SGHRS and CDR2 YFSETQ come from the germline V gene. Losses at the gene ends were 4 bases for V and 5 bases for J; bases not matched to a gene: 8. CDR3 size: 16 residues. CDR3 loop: CASSIGQGARDNEQFF. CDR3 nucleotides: TGCGCCAGCAGCATCGGACAGGGGGCGCGGGACAATGAGCAGTTCTTC.